Detailed here is one TCR beta chain. This clone has a single count. The target of this receptor is not known. No per-base quality is available; no much larger clone lies one base away. This record belongs to a study of T cell changes during pregnancy in multiple sclerosis (dated by TCRdb to the late 2010s). In the study overall: Changes in the T cell repertoire over the course of pregnancy were examined in this study in women with multiple sclerosis.

Via the germline V gene, CDR1 is KGHSH and CDR2 LQKENI. The V end loses 5 bases and the J end loses 1 base, and a stretch of 11 bases separates them. Counted from cysteine to phenylalanine, this CDR3 has 14 amino acids. The sequence is cut down to CDR3 DNA, 42 bases in frame from base 1. Receptor libraries were prepared by the immunoSEQ multiplex PCR assay. The source is immuneACCESS, and TCRdb retained only in-frame sequences with V and J called. Part of the clones is not carried over; for the studies checked, unresolved V genes explain less than half of this, and the remainder is unexplained. The sample records over 50,000 clones, over 80% of which are singletons. The ten largest make up around 0.25% of the sample.

The sample was CD4+ T cells from peripheral blood mononuclear cells, taken in the third trimester of pregnancy. The receptor was derived from a female donor with multiple sclerosis, enrolled in a pregnancy study. The V gene is TRBV18 and the J gene is TRBJ2-5; TRBD1 is perhaps the D gene, given 5 matching bases. Here the CDR3 is given as CASSSRQFQETQYF. The base sequence is TGTGCCAGCTCATCTCGACAGTTCCAAGAGACCCAGTACTTC.